The sequence of this T cell receptor beta chain was determined in a study of blood T cell repertoires in COVID-19. Produced via immunoSEQ multiplex PCR; TCRdb's table is partial and in-frame only. The table includes some 72,000 clones, 86% detected once. Sequenced sample: peripheral blood. This receptor was obtained from a man aged 50 or older with active or convalescent COVID-19.

In DNA form, the CDR3 reads TGTGCCAGCAGCGTTGGACAGGGGGCTGGGACCCAGTACTTC. Its protein product is CASSVGQGAGTQYF. The J gene is TRBJ2-5, the V gene TRBV9; 11 bases line up with TRBD1. The CDR3 covers 14 residues. CDR1 and CDR2 from the germline V gene are SGDLS and YYNGEE. V was clipped by 2 bases and J by 7 bases; unmatched bases: 4.